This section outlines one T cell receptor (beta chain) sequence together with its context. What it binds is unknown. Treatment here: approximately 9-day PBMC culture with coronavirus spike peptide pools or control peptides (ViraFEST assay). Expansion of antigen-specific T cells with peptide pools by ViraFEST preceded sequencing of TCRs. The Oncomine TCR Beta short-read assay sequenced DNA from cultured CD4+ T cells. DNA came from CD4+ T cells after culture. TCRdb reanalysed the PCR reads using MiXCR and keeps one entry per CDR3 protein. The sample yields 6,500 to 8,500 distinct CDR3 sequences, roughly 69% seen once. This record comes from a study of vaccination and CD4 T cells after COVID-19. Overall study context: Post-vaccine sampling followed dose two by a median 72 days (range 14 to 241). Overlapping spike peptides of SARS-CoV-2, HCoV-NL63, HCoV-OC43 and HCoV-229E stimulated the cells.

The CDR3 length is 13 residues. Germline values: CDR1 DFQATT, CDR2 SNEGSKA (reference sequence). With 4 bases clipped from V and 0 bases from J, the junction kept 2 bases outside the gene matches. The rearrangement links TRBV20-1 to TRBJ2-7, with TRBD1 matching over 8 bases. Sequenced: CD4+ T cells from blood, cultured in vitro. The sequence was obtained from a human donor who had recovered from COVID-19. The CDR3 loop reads CSAKGQVSYEQYF. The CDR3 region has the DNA TGCAGTGCTAAGGGACAGGTCTCCTACGAGCAGTACTTC.